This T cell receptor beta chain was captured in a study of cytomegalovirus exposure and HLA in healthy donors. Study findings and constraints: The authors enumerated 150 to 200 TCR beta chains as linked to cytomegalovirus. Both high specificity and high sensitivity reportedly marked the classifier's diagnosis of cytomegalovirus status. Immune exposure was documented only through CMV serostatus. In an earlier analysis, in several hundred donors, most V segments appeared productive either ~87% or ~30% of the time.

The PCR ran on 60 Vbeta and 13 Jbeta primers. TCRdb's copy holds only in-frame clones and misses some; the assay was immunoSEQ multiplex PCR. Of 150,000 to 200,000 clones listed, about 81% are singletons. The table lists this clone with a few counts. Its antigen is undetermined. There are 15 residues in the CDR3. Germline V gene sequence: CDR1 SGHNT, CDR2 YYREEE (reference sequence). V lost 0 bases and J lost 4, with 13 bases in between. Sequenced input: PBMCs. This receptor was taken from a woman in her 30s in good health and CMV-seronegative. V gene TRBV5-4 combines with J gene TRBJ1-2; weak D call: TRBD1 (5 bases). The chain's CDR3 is CASSLEQGSPYGYTF. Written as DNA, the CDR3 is TGTGCCAGCAGCTTGGAGCAGGGTAGTCCCTATGGCTACACCTTC. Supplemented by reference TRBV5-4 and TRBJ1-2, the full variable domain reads ETGVTQSPTHLIKTRGQQVTLRCSSQSGHNTVSWYQQALGQGPQFIFQYYREEENGRGNFPPRFSGLQFPNYSSELNVNALELDDSALYLCASSLEQGSPYGYTFGSGTRLTVV.